The sequence of this TCR beta chain was determined in a study of blood T cell repertoires in COVID-19. Clones were sequenced by immunoSEQ multiplex PCR, and TCRdb holds only the in-frame ones, with some missing. This sample yields under 250,000 clones, of which roughly 91% are seen a single time; more than 0.65% belongs to the top ten. Enrolment of Seattle patients took place during active infection, and they were followed longitudinally. The V end was cut by 3 bases, the J end by 0 bases, with 6 bases between. The CDR3 covers 15 residues. Germline V CDR1 and CDR2: MNHEY, SMNVEV (reference sequence).

The genes are TRBV27 and TRBJ2-6; no reliable D call. This TCR derives from a man aged 30-40 years with COVID-19, enrolled during active disease. The sequenced sample consisted of peripheral blood. The CDR3 DNA sequence: TGTGCCAGCAGTTTTGCGATCTCTGGGGCCAACGTCCTGACTTTC. Its translation is CASSFAISGANVLTF.